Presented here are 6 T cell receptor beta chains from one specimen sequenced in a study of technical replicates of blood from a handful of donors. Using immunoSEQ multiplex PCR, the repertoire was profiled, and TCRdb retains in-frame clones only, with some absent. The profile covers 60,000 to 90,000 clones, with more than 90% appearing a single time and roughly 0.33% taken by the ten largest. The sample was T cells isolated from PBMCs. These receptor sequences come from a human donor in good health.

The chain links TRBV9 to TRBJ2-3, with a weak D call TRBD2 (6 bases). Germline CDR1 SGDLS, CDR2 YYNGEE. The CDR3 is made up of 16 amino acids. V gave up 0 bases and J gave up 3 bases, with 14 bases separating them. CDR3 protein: CASSVATGEGTDTQYF. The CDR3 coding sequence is TGTGCCAGCAGCGTAGCTACGGGGGAAGGGACAGATACGCAGTATTTT.

The CDR3 coding sequence is TGTGCCAGCAGCTCCCGGCCCTACCGGAGGGACGGTGCAACTAATGAAAAACTGTTTTTT. This gives the protein CASSSRPYRRDGATNEKLFF. V gene TRBV7-6 combines with J gene TRBJ1-4, with D possibly TRBD1 on 5 matching bases. Germline V lookup: CDR1 SGHVS, CDR2 FNYEAQ. Trimming shortened V by 4 bases and J by 0 bases, and 24 bases separated the two germline ends. CDR3 length equals 20 residues.

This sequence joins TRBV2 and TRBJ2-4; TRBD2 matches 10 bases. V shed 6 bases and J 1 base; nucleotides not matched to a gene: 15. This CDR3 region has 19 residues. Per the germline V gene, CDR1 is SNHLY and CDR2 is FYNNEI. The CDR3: CASSERLAGAAVAKNIQYF. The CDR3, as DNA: TGTGCCAGCAGCGAAAGGCTAGCGGGAGCTGCGGTGGCCAAAAACATTCAGTACTTC.

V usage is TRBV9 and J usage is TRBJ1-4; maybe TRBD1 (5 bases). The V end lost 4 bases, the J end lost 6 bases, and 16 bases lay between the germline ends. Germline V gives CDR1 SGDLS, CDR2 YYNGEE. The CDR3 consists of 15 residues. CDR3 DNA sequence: TGTGCCAGCAGCCCCCGCCCGGGGGGATATGAAAAACTGTTTTTT. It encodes CASSPRPGGYEKLFF.

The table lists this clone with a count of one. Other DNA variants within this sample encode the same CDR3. CDR3 bases: TGTGCCAGCAGCCTAGCGGGCTCCTACGAGCAGTACTTC. Amino acid sequence: CASSLAGSYEQYF. This chain joins TRBV11-2 and TRBJ2-7; 8 bases are shared with TRBD2. Per the germline V gene, CDR1 is SGHAT and CDR2 is FQNNGV. The CDR3 is 13 amino acids. V lost 5 bases and J lost 0; bases outside the gene matches: 0.

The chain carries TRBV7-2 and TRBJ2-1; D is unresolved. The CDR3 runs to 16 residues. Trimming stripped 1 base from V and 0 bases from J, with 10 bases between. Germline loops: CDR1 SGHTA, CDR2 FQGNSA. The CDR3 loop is CASSLERVSSYNEQFF. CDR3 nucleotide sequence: TGTGCCAGCAGCTTAGAACGGGTTAGCTCCTACAATGAGCAGTTCTTC. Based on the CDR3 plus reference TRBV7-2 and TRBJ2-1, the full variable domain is GAGVSQSPSNKVTEKGKDVELRCDPISGHTALYWYRQSLGQGLEFLIYFQGNSAPDKSGLPSDRFSAERTGGSVSTLTIQRTQQEDSAVYLCASSLERVSSYNEQFFGPGTRLTVL.